These T cell receptor beta chains were read from a single sample in a study of technical replicates of blood from several donors. Using immunoSEQ multiplex PCR, the repertoire was profiled, and TCRdb retains in-frame clones only, with some absent. The sample has about 74,000 clones, just under 95% seen once. The sample consisted of T cells isolated from PBMCs. The receptor set was obtained from a human donor in good health. The CDR3 runs from the conserved cysteine through the conserved F or W. D genes are given only for firm matches. Only some rows state a clone size, as once, few, many or a class for expanded clones.

size | J | D | V | DNA | CDR3
NA | TRBJ2-7 | TRBD1 | TRBV5-1 | TGCGCCAGCAGCTTGTTGGACAGGGGTCAAGAGCAGTACTTC | CASSLLDRGQEQYF
NA | TRBJ2-4 | TRBD1 | TRBV6-5 | TGTGCCAGCAGTGGGACAGGTCTAGCCAAAAACATTCAGTACTTC | CASSGTGLAKNIQYF
NA | TRBJ1-4 | NA | TRBV7-9 | TGTGCCAGCAGCGCAAGGGAGGAGCGTGAAAAACTGTTTTTT | CASSAREEREKLFF
NA | TRBJ2-7 | TRBD2 | TRBV6-1 | TGTGCCAGCAGGACACTAGCGGGGGGGCAAGACGAGCAGTACTTC | CASRTLAGGQDEQYF
NA | TRBJ2-2 | NA | TRBV10-1 | TGCGCCAGCTCCCATCTAGGCGGGGAGCTGTTTTTT | CASSHLGGELFF
NA | TRBJ2-1 | NA | TRBV30 | TGTGCCTACGGCCTAGACAGAAATGAGCAGTTCTTC | CAYGLDRNEQFF
NA | TRBJ1-5 | NA | TRBV28 | TGTGCCAGCAGTAGTATCCGGGGAGCTGCAGGCAATCAGCCCCAGCATTTT | CASSSIRGAAGNQPQHF
NA | TRBJ1-6 | NA | TRBV9 | TGTGCCAGCAGCGTTTCAGTTTATAATTCACCCCTCCACTTT | CASSVSVYNSPLHF
NA | TRBJ1-4 | NA | TRBV11-3 | TGTGCCAGCAGCTTAGCCAGGGGAAATGAAAAACTGTTTTTT | CASSLARGNEKLFF
NA | TRBJ1-1 | TRBD1 | TRBV29-1 | TGCAGCGTTACCCAGGGGGGAAATACTGAAGCTTTCTTT | CSVTQGGNTEAFF
NA | TRBJ2-2 | NA | TRBV30 | TGTGCCTCCACCACGGACACCTTCACCGGGGAGCTGTTTTTT | CASTTDTFTGELFF
NA | TRBJ1-1 | TRBD1 | TRBV6-5 | TGTGCCAGCAGCTTAGGGACAGGGGGGAACACTGAAGCTTTCTTT | CASSLGTGGNTEAFF
NA | TRBJ2-3 | NA | TRBV10-3 | TGTGCCATCGGCCCCATCGATAACACAGATACGCAGTATTTT | CAIGPIDNTDTQYF
once | TRBJ1-1 | TRBD1 | TRBV5-4 | TGTGCCAGCAGCTTGGGGGGGACAGGCGAAGCTTTCTTT | CASSLGGTGEAFF
NA | TRBJ1-1 | TRBD1 | TRBV11-1 | TGTGCCAGCAGACCAACAGGACAGGGGGGGACAGAAGCTTTCTTT | CASRPTGQGGTEAFF
NA | TRBJ1-1 | NA | TRBV29-1 | NA | CSVTFGQGPTEAFF
NA | TRBJ2-7 | NA | TRBV28 | TGTGCCAGCAGTTTGGGGGGACTTATCTACGAGCAGTACTTC | CASSLGGLIYEQYF
NA | TRBJ2-7 | NA | TRBV27 | TGTGCCAGCAGTTTAAGGCGGGGTTCAGGCTACGAGCAGTACTTC | CASSLRRGSGYEQYF
NA | TRBJ2-7 | TRBD1 | TRBV27 | TGTGCCAGCAGTGATCAGGGGGCCCCCTACGAGCAGTACTTC | CASSDQGAPYEQYF
once | TRBJ2-7 | NA | TRBV7-8 | TGTGCCAGCAGCTTCTACTCCACCTACGAGCAGTACTTC | CASSFYSTYEQYF
once | TRBJ2-3 | NA | TRBV5-4 | TGTGCCAGCAGCGGGGGACTTCCGGCGCAGTATTTT | CASSGGLPAQYF
once | TRBJ2-2 | NA | TRBV5-1 | TGCGCCAGCAGCTTGGAAAGGAGTACCGGGGAGCTGTTTTTT | CASSLERSTGELFF
NA | TRBJ2-7 | TRBD1 | TRBV7-9 | TGTGCCAGCAGCGACCCCAAACAACACGGGACAGGAGGGTACGAGCAGTACTTC | CASSDPKQHGTGGYEQYF
NA | TRBJ2-7 | NA | TRBV2 | TGTGCCAGCGGGCCGGCCGCGATAACCTACGAGCAGTACTTC | CASGPAAITYEQYF
NA | TRBJ2-2 | NA | TRBV11-3 | TGTGCCAGCAGCTTGGTCAGTAACACCGGGGAGCTGTTTTTT | CASSLVSNTGELFF
NA | TRBJ1-2 | TRBD1 | TRBV27 | TGTGCCAGCAGTTTACTCCCCGGGACAGGGGATGGCTACACCTTC | CASSLLPGTGDGYTF
NA | TRBJ1-6 | NA | TRBV9 | TGTGCCAGCAGCACTGGGGCCTTTTCACCCCTCCACTTT | CASSTGAFSPLHF
NA | TRBJ2-3 | NA | TRBV7-9 | TGTGCCAGCAGCCGTAGCTTAAGCACAGATACGCAGTATTTT | CASSRSLSTDTQYF
NA | TRBJ1-1 | NA | TRBV7-3 | TGTGCCAGCAGCTTAGGCGGGGGCGAGGGGACTGAAGCTTTCTTT | CASSLGGGEGTEAFF
NA | TRBJ1-2 | NA | TRBV10-2 | TGCGCCAGCAGTGAGCCAACAGGACCCAACTATGGCTACACCTTC | CASSEPTGPNYGYTF
once | TRBJ1-3 | NA | TRBV19 | TGTGCCAGTAGTATGGCTTTGGAGGGCCCCAGGGACACCATATATTTT | CASSMALEGPRDTIYF
NA | TRBJ2-7 | NA | TRBV14 | TGTGCCAGCAGCCAAGATCCTCAGGGCTCCTACGAGCAGTACTTC | CASSQDPQGSYEQYF
NA | TRBJ2-1 | TRBD2 | TRBV13 | TGTGCCAGCAGCCCTAGCGGGAGGTCAGACAATGAGCAGTTCTTC | CASSPSGRSDNEQFF
NA | TRBJ1-5 | NA | TRBV28 | TGTGCCAGCAGCCTTAACCTTGATAGGCCCCAGCATTTT | CASSLNLDRPQHF
once | TRBJ2-1 | NA | TRBV6-1 | TGTGCCAGCAGTGGGTTCAGGGGAGATGAGCAGTTCTTC | CASSGFRGDEQFF
NA | TRBJ2-5 | NA | TRBV5-1 | TGCGCCAGCAGCTCCGAGACAGGAGAAGAGACCCAGTACTTC | CASSSETGEETQYF
NA | TRBJ1-1 | NA | TRBV19 | TGTGCCAGTAGTGCAGGGCCTGAAGCTTTCTTT | CASSAGPEAFF
NA | TRBJ2-1 | TRBD2 | TRBV10-2 | TGCGCCAGCAGTGGGACTAGCGGGAACAATGAGCAGTTCTTC | CASSGTSGNNEQFF
NA | TRBJ2-1 | TRBD2 | TRBV4-2 | TGTGCCAGCAGCCAAGATCACGGGCGGGGGGGCAATGAGCAGTTCTTC | CASSQDHGRGGNEQFF
NA | TRBJ2-2 | TRBD2 | TRBV10-3 | TGTGCCATCACCCAGGGACTAGCGGGAGGGTTTAGCACCGGGGAGCTGTTTTTT | CAITQGLAGGFSTGELFF
NA | TRBJ2-7 | TRBD2 | TRBV4-1 | TGCGCCAGCAGCCCCGGGAGGGGAGGGAGGGCGGACGAGCAGTACTTC | CASSPGRGGRADEQYF
NA | TRBJ2-1 | NA | TRBV29-1 | TGCAGCGTTGAAGTCGGCACTAGGAATGAGCAGTTCTTC | CSVEVGTRNEQFF